This TCR beta chain was obtained from a study of T cells expressing NK-cell markers. The overall study: Seven donors tested HCMV-seropositive and one tested seronegative among the eight sequenced.

This CDR3 has 14 amino acids. CDR1 and CDR2 from the germline V gene are PRHDT and FYEKMQ (reference sequence). Study conclusions and caveats: It was still unclear whether expanded NKG2C+ T cell clones were HCMV specific.

TCRdb reprocessed the 5' RACE reads, with one entry per CDR3 protein and no DNA. The sample's table shows roughly 380,000 distinct CDR3 sequences. As concerns this clonotype: Its antigen remains unknown.

The clonotype originates from a man aged 18-70 years in good health. The sequenced sample was blood T cells: a sorted CD56 or NKG2C T cell subset, CD4+ or CD8+ T cells, or bulk PBMC T cells (not recorded which). J is TRBJ2-1 and V is TRBV13; TCRdb outputs TRBD1, but without DNA this stays unchecked. The CDR3 protein is CASSSPSLSNEQFF.